The clone carrying this T cell receptor beta chain was detected only a few times. This specimen belongs to a study of blood T cell repertoires in COVID-19. About the research overall: There were acute and convalescent COVID-19 samples, and they came from the United States, Italy and Spain. The analysed material was cDNA or gDNA that came from T cells, B-cell-depleted T cells, or PBMCs.

Authors' analysis steps: Estimation of nucleated cell counts was performed using reference gene primer amplification. Sequenced by immunoSEQ multiplex PCR; TCRdb stores in-frame clones only, minus some. The DNA was the basis for D and trimming; V, J and clone size are from that table. The sample records hundreds of thousands of clones, around 90% being singletons. This CDR3 spans 16 amino acids. Germline CDR1 and CDR2: MDHEN and SYDVKM. Trimming took off 3 bases at V and 2 bases at J, with 14 bases between the two ends. The J gene is TRBJ1-5, the V gene TRBV28; the D is unclear. The material sequenced was peripheral blood. The sequence was collected from a young woman who had recovered from COVID-19. The CDR3 is CASSLASGKGNQPQHF. The CDR3 DNA reads as TGTGCCAGCAGTTTGGCTTCGGGTAAGGGCAATCAGCCCCAGCATTTT.